This T cell receptor (beta chain) was recorded in a study of graft-versus-host responses after intestinal transplantation. Broader study findings: GvH clonotypes were identified within recipient marrow, with a subset emerging first in ileum or blood.

The assay was immunoSEQ multiplex PCR, and TCRdb's table has in-frame clones only and misses some. This sample carries 20,000 to 30,000 clones, 35% to 50% of them seen once, and the ten largest clones take under 0.8%. The junction had 0 bases not matched to a gene; V was cut back by 4 bases and J by 3 bases. The germline CDR1 and CDR2 sequences are MNHNS and SASEGT. The CDR3 contains 14 residues. The material sequenced was alloreactive CD4+ T cells from a mixed lymphocyte reaction culture, taken before intestinal transplant. Subset given: CFSE-low proliferating T cells sorted from roughly six-day pre-transplant mixed lymphocyte reaction (GvH or HvG direction). V gene TRBV6-1 combines with J gene TRBJ1-6; 7 nucleotides match TRBD1. This TCR was recovered from a human patient who received an intestinal transplant. The DNA for the CDR3 is TGTGCCAGCAGTGGACAGGGCTATAATTCACCCCTCCACTTT. This encodes CASSGQGYNSPLHF.